This T cell receptor (beta chain) stems from a study of lymphopenia after photon versus proton radiotherapy. Data came from immunoSEQ multiplex PCR; TCRdb stores just in-frame clones and leaves some out. Of about 53,000 clones in the sample, around four fifths were seen once. This CDR3 contains 17 residues. V shed 1 base, J shed 4 bases, and the junction held 7 bases outside the gene matches. Germline CDR1 SGHVS, CDR2 FQNEAQ. The sequence derives from a man aged 45-65 years with gastric cancer. The material sequenced was peripheral blood, taken from a patient treated with photon-based radiotherapy. This chain connects TRBV7-8 to TRBJ2-3, with 11 nucleotides matching TRBD2. For the CDR3, the DNA is TGTGCCAGCAGCTTAGTTATAGCGGGAGGGCCAGCAGATACGCAGTATTTT. Its translation is CASSLVIAGGPADTQYF. The variable domain in full, with the rest retrieved from reference TRBV7-8 and TRBJ2-3, is GAGVSQSPRYKVAKRGQDVALRCDPISGHVSLFWYQQALGQGPEFLTYFQNEAQLDKSGLPSDRFFAERPEGSVSTLKIQRTQQEDSAVYLCASSLVIAGGPADTQYFGPGTRLTVL.